These T cell receptor beta chains were read from a single sample in a study of T cell responses to AZD1222 COVID-19 vaccine. Repertoires were generated with immunoSEQ multiplex PCR, while TCRdb's copy carries only in-frame clones and drops some. The sample carries 150,000 to 200,000 clones, 85% to 90% recorded once. The sample consisted of peripheral blood, taken on day 0 of MenACWY control vaccination. Receptors originate from an adult in good health. CDR3s include the opening cysteine and the closing phenylalanine or tryptophan. D genes are given only for firm matches. Not every row has a clone size; where given, it reads once, few, many or a size class.

CDR3: CASSREGATNEKLFF
DNA: TGTGCCAGCAGCCGAGAGGGTGCAACTAATGAAAAACTGTTTTTT
V: TRBV9
D: .
J: TRBJ1-4
size: once

CDR3: CASSFQGRYEQYF
DNA: TGTGCCAGCAGTTTCCAGGGGAGGTACGAGCAGTACTTC
V: TRBV28
D: .
J: TRBJ2-7
size: .

CDR3: CASSLGTSGALSYEQYF
DNA: TGTGCCAGCAGTTTAGGGACTAGCGGGGCATTATCCTACGAGCAGTACTTC
V: TRBV28
D: TRBD2
J: TRBJ2-7
size: .

CDR3: CASSQDRVVPGTAFF
DNA: TGTGCCAGCAGCCAAGATCGGGTAGTTCCGGGGACGGCTTTCTTT
V: TRBV14
D: .
J: TRBJ1-1
size: .

CDR3: CASSQEGPPGTEAFF
DNA: TGTGCCAGCAGCCAAGAAGGCCCCCCGGGGACTGAAGCTTTCTTT
V: TRBV14
D: .
J: TRBJ1-1
size: .

CDR3: CASSRPVGTDIYQPQHF
DNA: TGTGCCAGCAGCCGTCCTGTGGGGACGGATATTTATCAGCCCCAGCATTTT
V: TRBV7-2
D: .
J: TRBJ1-5
size: once

CDR3: CASSETGYNEQFF
DNA: TGTGCCAGCAGTGAAACCGGCTACAATGAGCAGTTCTTC
V: TRBV6-1
D: .
J: TRBJ2-1
size: .

CDR3: CASSRTGLSYEQYF
DNA: TGTGCCAGCAGTCGGACAGGGCTCTCCTACGAGCAGTACTTC
V: TRBV28
D: TRBD1
J: TRBJ2-7
size: .

CDR3: CAWSGGLGIEQFF
DNA: TGTGCCTGGAGTGGGGGACTAGGGATTGAGCAGTTCTTC
V: TRBV30
D: TRBD2
J: TRBJ2-1
size: .

CDR3: CASSLAGRNQPQHF
DNA: TGTGCCAGCAGCTTGGCAGGCCGCAATCAGCCCCAGCATTTT
V: TRBV7-2
D: .
J: TRBJ1-5
size: .

CDR3: CASSQVRSGGSTDTQYF
DNA: TGCGCCAGCAGCCAAGTAAGATCGGGGGGCAGCACAGATACGCAGTATTTT
V: TRBV4-3
D: .
J: TRBJ2-3
size: .

CDR3: CASSLASGGAWSTDTQYF
DNA: TGTGCCAGCAGCTTGGCCAGCGGCGGGGCCTGGAGCACAGATACGCAGTATTTT
V: TRBV5-5
D: .
J: TRBJ2-3
size: .

CDR3: CSVATGNYEQYF
DNA: TGCAGCGTAGCTACGGGGAACTACGAGCAGTACTTC
V: TRBV29-1
D: .
J: TRBJ2-7
size: .

CDR3: CASSILTGELFF
DNA: TGTGCCAGTAGTATTCTAACCGGGGAGCTGTTTTTT
V: TRBV19
D: .
J: TRBJ2-2
size: once

CDR3: CASSLGQGIAEAFF
DNA: TGCGCCAGCAGCCTCGGACAGGGTATCGCTGAAGCTTTCTTT
V: TRBV4-3
D: TRBD1
J: TRBJ1-1
size: .